Sequencing of this TCR beta chain was carried out in a study of CD8+CD57+ T cells in acquired aplastic anemia. As for the study in general: DNA recovered from sorted CD4+ and CD8+ cells had a mean of approximately 3 ug. The average read count for CD4+ cells in healthy donors was 10 million to 12 million. General study points: In common between the patients and the controls were some 29 CD8+ CDR3 sequences.

Genomic DNA, serving as template, underwent TCR beta VDJ and CDR3 profiling. TCRdb analysed the reads with MiXCR anew, one entry per CDR3 protein. The top ten hold 30% to 40% of the sample, which has about 110,000 distinct CDR3 sequences, around 53% seen once. Turning to this clonotype: Its target is unknown.

Trimming cost V 0 bases and J 3 bases; bases outside gene matches: 6. In germline, CDR1 is SGHRS, CDR2 YFSETQ. The CDR3 consists of 15 residues. The sequenced sample consisted of sorted CD4+, CD8+, or CD8+CD57+ T cells (not recorded which) from PBMCs. The receptor was derived from a human donor in good health, serving as a control. The chain recombines TRBV5-1 with TRBJ2-7; 7 bases line up with TRBD1. The CDR3 DNA is TGCGCCAGCAGCTTGGGACAGGGTGTTCGCTACGAGCAGTACTTC. The encoded protein is CASSLGQGVRYEQYF.